The 5 T cell receptor beta chains below come from one sample, sequenced in a study of beta chain features in type 1 diabetes. These receptors' targets are unknown. Sequenced material consisted of expressed TCRB transcripts (all of the isolated RNA was reverse transcribed). Libraries were prepared by immunoSEQ multiplex PCR; TCRdb keeps only in-frame clonotypes and omits some of them. The data show almost 350,000 clones, roughly a tenth seen once. Study-level points and caveats: A moderate, significant TCRB CDR3 shortening appeared in type 1 diabetes across four CD4+ subsets.

Source material: central memory CD4+ T cells from blood. The origin of the receptors is a man aged 30 to 45 with type 1 diabetes.

This clone was detected many times. V is TRBV7-9 and J is TRBJ1-2; 7 bases agree with TRBD1. J was trimmed by 6 bases and V by 2 bases; bases with no gene match: 6. CDR3 size: 14 residues. Germline CDR1 SEHNR, CDR2 FQNEAQ (reference sequence). CDR3 protein: CASSLTDRDHGYTF. As DNA, the CDR3 is TGTGCCAGCAGCTTAACCGACAGGGACCATGGCTACACCTTC.

The chain employs TRBV5-1 and TRBJ2-1; either TRBD1 or TRBD2 may fit D (5 bases each). This CDR3 is 16 amino acids long. The V gene's germline CDR1 is SGHRS and CDR2 YFSETQ. V gave up 0 bases and J gave up 9 bases, with 19 bases separating them. CDR3 sequence: CASSLAQGASSGEQFF. The DNA for the CDR3 is TGCGCCAGCAGCTTGGCCCAGGGAGCGAGCAGTGGTGAGCAGTTCTTC.

The genes are TRBV2 and TRBJ1-1; no clear D. The CDR3 has 13 amino acids. The V end was cut by 8 bases, the J end by 5 bases, with 15 bases between. CDR1 SNHLY and CDR2 FYNNEI come from the germline V gene. CDR3 amino acids: CASPAAGYTEAFF. The CDR3 region has the DNA TGTGCCAGCCCCGCTGCGGGGTATACTGAAGCTTTCTTT.

This clone came up a few times. The chain joins TRBV5-4 to TRBJ2-5; 11 bases fit TRBD2. Trimming took 4 bases from V and 4 from J; bases not matched to a gene: 3. CDR1 is SGHNT and CDR2 is YYREEE in the germline V gene (reference sequence). The CDR3 sequence is 14 residues long. CDR3 DNA sequence: TGTGCCAGCAGCGACCTAGCGGGGGGAGAGACCCAGTACTTC. This translates into CASSDLAGGETQYF.

The gene calls are TRBV9 and TRBJ2-5; D unresolved. Deletions cut 4 bases from V and 0 bases from J, with 10 bases between. This CDR3 has 14 residues. CDR1 and CDR2 from the germline V gene are SGDLS and YYNGEE. The CDR3 DNA reads TGTGCCAGCAGCCTCGGACCTAACCAAGAGACCCAGTACTTC. Translated: CASSLGPNQETQYF.